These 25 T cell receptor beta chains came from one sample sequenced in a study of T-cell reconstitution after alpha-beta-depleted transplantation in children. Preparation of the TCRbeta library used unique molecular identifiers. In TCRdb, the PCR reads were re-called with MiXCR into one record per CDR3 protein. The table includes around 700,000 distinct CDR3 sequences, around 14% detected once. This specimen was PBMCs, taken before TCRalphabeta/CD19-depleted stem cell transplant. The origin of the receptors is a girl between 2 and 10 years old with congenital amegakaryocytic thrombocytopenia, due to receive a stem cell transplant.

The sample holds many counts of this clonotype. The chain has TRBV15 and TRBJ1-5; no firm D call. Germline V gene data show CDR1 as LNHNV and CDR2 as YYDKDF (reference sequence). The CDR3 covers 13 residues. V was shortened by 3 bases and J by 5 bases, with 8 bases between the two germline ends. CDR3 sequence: CATSSPRDQPQHF. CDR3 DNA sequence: TGTGCCACCAGCAGTCCCCGGGATCAGCCCCAGCATTTT.

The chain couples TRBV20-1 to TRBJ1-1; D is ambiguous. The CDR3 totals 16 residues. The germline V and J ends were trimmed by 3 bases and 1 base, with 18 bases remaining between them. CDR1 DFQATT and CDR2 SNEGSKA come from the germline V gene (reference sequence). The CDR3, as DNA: TGCAGTGCTAGGCCCTCCCTTGGACTGACGAACACTGAAGCTTTCTTT. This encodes CSARPSLGLTNTEAFF.

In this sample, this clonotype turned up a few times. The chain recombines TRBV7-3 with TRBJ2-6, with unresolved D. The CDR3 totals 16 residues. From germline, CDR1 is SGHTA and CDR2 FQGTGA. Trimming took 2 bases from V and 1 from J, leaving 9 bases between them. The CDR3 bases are TGTGCCAGCAGCTTACAATTTGCATCTGGGGCCAACGTCCTGACTTTC. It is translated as CASSLQFASGANVLTF.

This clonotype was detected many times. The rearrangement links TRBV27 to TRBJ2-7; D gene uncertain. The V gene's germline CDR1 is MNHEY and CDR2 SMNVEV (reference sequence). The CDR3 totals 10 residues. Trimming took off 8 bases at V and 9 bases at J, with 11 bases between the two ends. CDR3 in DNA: TGTGCCAGCGGACGACATTGGCAGTACTTC. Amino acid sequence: CASGRHWQYF.

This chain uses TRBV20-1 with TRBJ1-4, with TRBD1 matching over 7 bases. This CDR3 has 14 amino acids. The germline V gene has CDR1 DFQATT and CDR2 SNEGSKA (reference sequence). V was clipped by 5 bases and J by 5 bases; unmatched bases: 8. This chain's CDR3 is CSAAPGQLNEKLFF. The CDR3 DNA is TGCAGTGCTGCCCCGGGACAGTTAAATGAAAAACTGTTTTTT.

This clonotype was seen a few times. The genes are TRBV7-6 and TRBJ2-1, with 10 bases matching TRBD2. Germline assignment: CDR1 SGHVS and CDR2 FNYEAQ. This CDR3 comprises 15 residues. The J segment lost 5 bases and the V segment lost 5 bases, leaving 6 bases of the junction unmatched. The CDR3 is CASSPLAGEDNEQFF. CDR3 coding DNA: TGTGCCAGCAGCCCGCTAGCGGGAGAGGACAATGAGCAGTTCTTC.

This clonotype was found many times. CDR3: CSARPGQAYNEQFF. The CDR3 nucleotides read TGCAGTGCTCGACCCGGACAGGCCTACAATGAGCAGTTCTTC. The chain uses TRBV20-1 and TRBJ2-1; 7 bases are a match to TRBD1. CDR1 and CDR2 (germline): DFQATT, SNEGSKA (reference sequence). V trimming: 5 bases; J trimming: 2 bases; junction bases outside the gene matches: 6. CDR3 length: 14 residues.

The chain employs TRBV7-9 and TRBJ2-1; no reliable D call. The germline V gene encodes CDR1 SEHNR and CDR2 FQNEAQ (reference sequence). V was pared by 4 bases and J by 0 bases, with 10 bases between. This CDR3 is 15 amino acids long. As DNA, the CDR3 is TGTGCCAGCAGCTACTATACCGACTCCTACAATGAGCAGTTCTTC. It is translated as CASSYYTDSYNEQFF.

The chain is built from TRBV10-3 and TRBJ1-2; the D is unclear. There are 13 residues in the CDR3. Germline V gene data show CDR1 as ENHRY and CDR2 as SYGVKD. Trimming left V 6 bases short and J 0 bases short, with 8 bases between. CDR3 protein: CAIRVQSNYGYTF. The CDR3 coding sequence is TGTGCCATCAGGGTCCAATCTAACTATGGCTACACCTTC.

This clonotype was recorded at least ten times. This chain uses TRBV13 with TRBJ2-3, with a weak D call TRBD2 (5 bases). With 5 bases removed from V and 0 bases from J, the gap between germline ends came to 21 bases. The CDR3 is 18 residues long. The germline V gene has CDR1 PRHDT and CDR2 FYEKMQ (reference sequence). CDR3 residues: CASSELVGRTASTDTQYF. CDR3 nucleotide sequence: TGTGCCAGCAGCGAACTCGTTGGCCGGACTGCTAGCACAGATACGCAGTATTTT.

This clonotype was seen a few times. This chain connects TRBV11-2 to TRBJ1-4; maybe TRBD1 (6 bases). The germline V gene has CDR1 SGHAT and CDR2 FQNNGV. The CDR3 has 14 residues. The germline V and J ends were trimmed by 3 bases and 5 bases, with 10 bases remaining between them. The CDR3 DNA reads TGTGCCAGCAGCTTCCTGGGACACAATGAAAAACTGTTTTTT. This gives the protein CASSFLGHNEKLFF. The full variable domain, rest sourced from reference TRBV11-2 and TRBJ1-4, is EAGVAQSPRYKIIEKRQSVAFWCNPISGHATLYWYQQILGQGPKLLIQFQNNGVVDDSQLPKDRFSAERLKGVDSTLKIQPAKLEDSAVYLCASSFLGHNEKLFFGSGTQLSVL.

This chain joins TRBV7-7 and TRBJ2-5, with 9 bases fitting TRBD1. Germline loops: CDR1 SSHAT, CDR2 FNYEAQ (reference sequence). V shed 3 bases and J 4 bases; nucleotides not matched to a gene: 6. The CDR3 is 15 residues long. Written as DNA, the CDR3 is TGTGCCAGCAGCTTGGACAGGGGAATTTCAGAGACCCAGTACTTC. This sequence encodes CASSLDRGISETQYF.

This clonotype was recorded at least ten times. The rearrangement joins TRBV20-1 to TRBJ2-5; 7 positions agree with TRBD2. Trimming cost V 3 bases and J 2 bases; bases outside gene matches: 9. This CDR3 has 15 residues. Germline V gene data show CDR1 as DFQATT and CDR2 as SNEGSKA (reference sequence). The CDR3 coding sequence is TGCAGTGCTAGTGTCCCCGGGACTACACAAGAGACCCAGTACTTC. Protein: CSASVPGTTQETQYF.

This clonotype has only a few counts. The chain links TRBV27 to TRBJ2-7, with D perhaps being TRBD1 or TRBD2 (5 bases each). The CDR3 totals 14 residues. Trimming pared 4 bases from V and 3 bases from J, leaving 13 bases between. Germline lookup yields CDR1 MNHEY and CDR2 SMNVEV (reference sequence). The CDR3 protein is CASSSTGRGYEQYF. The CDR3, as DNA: TGTGCCAGCAGTTCTACGGGGCGAGGCTACGAGCAGTACTTC.

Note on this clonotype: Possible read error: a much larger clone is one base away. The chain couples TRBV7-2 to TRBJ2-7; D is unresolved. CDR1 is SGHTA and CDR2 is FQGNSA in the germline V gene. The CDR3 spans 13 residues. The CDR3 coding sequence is TGTGCCAGCAGCTTAGATGTGGCCTACGCGCAGTACTTC. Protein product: CASSLDVAYAQYF.

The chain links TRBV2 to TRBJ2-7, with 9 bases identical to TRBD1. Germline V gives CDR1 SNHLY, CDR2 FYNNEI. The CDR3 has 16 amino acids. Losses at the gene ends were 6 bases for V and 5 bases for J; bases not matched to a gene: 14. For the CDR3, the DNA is TGTGCCAGCAGAACTAAACGGGACAGGGTGGGCAACGAGCAGTACTTC. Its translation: CASRTKRDRVGNEQYF.

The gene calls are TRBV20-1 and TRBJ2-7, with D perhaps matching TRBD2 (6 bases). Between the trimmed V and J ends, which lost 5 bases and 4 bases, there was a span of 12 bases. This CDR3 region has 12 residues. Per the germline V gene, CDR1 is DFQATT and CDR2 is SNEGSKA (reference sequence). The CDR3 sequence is CSAAGRPYEQYF. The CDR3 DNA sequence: TGCAGTGCTGCGGGACGCCCTTACGAGCAGTACTTC.

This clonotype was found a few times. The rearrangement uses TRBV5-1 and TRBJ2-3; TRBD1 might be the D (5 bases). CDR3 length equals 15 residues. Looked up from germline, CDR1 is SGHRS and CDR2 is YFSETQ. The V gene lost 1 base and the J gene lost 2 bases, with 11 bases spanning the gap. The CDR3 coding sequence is TGCGCCAGCAGCTTGAGGGGATCGATCACAGATACGCAGTATTTT. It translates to CASSLRGSITDTQYF.

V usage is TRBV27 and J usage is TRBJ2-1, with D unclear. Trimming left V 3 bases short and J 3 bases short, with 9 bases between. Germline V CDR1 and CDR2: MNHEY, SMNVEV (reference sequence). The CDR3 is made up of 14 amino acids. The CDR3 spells CASSFSPNYNEQFF. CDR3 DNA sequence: TGTGCCAGCAGTTTTTCCCCCAACTACAATGAGCAGTTCTTC.

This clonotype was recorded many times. This CDR3 is CSVGYPDTQYF. For the CDR3, the DNA is TGCAGCGTTGGGTACCCAGATACGCAGTATTTT. The V call is TRBV29-1, the J call TRBJ2-3, with D unclear. Germline V gives CDR1 SQVTM, CDR2 ANQGSEA. The CDR3 is made up of 11 amino acids. V lost 4 bases and J lost 4, with 6 bases in between.

The CDR3 region is CATSAREGPYNEQFF. The CDR3 DNA reads as TGTGCCACCAGTGCGCGGGAGGGCCCCTACAATGAGCAGTTCTTC. The V call is TRBV24-1, the J call TRBJ2-1, with 9 bases matching TRBD2. This CDR3 has 15 residues. V was pared by 5 bases and J by 2 bases, with 3 bases of the junction left unmatched. Germline loops: CDR1 KGHDR, CDR2 SFDVKD.

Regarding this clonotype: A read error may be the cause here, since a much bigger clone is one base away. DNA for the CDR3: TGCAGTGCTATGTTAGGAGACTCTGGAAACACCATAGATTTT. Protein: CSAMLGDSGNTIDF. This rearrangement joins TRBV20-1 to TRBJ1-3; D unresolved. Germline assignment: CDR1 DFQATT and CDR2 SNEGSKA (reference sequence). The CDR3 is made up of 14 amino acids.

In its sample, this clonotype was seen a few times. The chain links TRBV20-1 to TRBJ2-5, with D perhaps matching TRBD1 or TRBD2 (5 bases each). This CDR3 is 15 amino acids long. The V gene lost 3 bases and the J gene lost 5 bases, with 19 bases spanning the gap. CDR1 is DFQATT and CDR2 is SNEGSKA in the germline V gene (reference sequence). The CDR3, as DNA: TGCAGTGCTAGTCGCCCGGGACGAATGAGGGAGACCCAGTACTTC. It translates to CSASRPGRMRETQYF.

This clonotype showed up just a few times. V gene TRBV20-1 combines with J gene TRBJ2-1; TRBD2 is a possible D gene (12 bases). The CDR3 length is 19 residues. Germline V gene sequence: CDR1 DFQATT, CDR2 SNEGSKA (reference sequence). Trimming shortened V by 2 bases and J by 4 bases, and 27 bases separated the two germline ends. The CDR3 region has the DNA TGCAGTGCTAGATACCGGGACAGGGGGACTAGCGGGTATTACAATGAGCAGTTCTTC. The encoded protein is CSARYRDRGTSGYYNEQFF.

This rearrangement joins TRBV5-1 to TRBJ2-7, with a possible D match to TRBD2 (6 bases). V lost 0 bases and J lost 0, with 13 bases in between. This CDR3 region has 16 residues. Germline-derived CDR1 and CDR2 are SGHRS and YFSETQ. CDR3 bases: TGCGCCAGCAGCTTGGGTTCGGCTAGCGCCTCCTACGAGCAGTACTTC. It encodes CASSLGSASASYEQYF.